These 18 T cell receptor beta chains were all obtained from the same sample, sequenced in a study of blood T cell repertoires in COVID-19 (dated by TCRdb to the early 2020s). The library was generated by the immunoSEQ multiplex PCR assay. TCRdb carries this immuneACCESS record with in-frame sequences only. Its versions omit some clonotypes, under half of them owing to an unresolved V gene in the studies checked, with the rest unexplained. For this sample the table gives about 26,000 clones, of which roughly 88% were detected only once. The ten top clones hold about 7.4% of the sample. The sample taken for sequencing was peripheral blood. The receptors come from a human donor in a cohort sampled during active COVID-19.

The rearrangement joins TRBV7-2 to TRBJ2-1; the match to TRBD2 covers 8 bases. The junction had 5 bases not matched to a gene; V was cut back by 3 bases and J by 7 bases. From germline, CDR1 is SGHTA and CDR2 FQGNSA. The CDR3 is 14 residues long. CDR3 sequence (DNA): TGTGCCAGCAGCTTCGGCGGGAGGCTTAATGAGCAGTTCTTC. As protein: CASSFGGRLNEQFF.

This CDR3 reads CASSLWVSPGAGELFF. CDR3 DNA: TGCGCCAGCAGCTTGTGGGTCTCGCCAGGGGCCGGGGAGCTGTTTTTT. V and J are TRBV5-1 and TRBJ2-2, with D possibly matching TRBD1 (6 bases). The CDR3 is made up of 16 amino acids. Trimming took off 1 base at V and 6 bases at J, with 16 bases between the two ends. Germline CDR1 SGHRS, CDR2 YFSETQ.

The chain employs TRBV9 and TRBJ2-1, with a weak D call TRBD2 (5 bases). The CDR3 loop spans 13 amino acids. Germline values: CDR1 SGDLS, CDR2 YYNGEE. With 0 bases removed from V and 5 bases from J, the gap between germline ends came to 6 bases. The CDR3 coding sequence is TGTGCCAGCAGCGTAGGACTAAACAATGAGCAGTTCTTC. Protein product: CASSVGLNNEQFF.

CDR3 amino acids: CASSYLSGPGELFF. CDR3 coding DNA: TGTGCCAGCAGTTATCTTAGCGGTCCCGGGGAGCTGTTTTTT. The chain carries TRBV6-2 or TRBV6-3 and TRBJ2-2, with D perhaps TRBD2 (6 bases). The V gene's germline CDR1 is MNHEY and CDR2 SVGEGT. CDR3 length: 14 residues. The V end lost 3 bases, the J end lost 6 bases, and 11 bases lay between the germline ends.

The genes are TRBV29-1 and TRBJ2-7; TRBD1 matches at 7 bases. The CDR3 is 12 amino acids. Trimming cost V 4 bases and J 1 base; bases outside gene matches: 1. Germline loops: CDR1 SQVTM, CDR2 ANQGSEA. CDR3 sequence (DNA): TGCAGCGTTGTGACAGGGTCCTACGAGCAGTACTTC. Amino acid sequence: CSVVTGSYEQYF.

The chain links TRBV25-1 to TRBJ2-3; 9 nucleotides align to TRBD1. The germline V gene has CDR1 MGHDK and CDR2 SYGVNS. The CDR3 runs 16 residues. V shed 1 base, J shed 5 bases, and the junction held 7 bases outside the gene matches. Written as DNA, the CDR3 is TGTGCCAGCAGTGAATCCGGGACAGGGAGGCAAGATACGCAGTATTTT. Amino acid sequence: CASSESGTGRQDTQYF.

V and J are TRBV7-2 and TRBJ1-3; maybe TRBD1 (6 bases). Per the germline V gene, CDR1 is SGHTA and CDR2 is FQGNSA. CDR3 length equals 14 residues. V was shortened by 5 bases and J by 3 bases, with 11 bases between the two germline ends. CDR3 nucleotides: TGTGCCAGCAGCCGCCAGACAGGTGGAAACACCATATATTTT. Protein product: CASSRQTGGNTIYF.

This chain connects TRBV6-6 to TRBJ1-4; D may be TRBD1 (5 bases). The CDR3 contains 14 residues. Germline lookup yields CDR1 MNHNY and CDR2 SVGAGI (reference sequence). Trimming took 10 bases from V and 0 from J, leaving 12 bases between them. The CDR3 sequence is CATKGLTTNEKLFF. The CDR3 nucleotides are TGTGCCACCAAGGGACTGACAACTAATGAAAAACTGTTTTTT.

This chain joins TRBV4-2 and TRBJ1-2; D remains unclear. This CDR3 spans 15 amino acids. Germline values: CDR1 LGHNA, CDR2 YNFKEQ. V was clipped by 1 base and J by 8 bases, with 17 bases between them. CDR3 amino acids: CASSQGVDQVRGYTF. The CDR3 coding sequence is TGTGCCAGCAGCCAAGGGGTTGACCAGGTCCGGGGCTACACCTTC.

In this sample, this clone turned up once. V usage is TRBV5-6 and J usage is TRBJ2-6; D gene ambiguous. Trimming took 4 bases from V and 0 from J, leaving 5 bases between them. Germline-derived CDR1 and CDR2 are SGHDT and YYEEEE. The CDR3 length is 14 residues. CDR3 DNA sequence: TGTGCCAGCAGCCTAATCTCTGGGGCCAACGTCCTGACTTTC. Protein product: CASSLISGANVLTF.

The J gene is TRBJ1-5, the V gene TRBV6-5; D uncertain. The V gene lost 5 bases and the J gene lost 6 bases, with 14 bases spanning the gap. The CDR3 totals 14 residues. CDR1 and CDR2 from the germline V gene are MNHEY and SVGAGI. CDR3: CASSLRSSSQPQHF. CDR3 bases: TGTGCCAGCAGTCTCCGGTCATCAAGTCAGCCCCAGCATTTT.

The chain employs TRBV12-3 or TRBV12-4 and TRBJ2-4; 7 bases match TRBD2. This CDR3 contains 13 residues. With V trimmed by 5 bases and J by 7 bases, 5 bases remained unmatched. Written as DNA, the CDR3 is TGTGCCAGCAGTGAAAGCGGGGCGAACATTCAGTACTTC. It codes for CASSESGANIQYF.

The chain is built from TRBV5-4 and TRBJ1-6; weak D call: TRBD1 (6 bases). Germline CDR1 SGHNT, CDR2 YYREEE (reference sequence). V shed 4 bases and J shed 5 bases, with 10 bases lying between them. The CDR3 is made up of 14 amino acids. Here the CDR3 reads CASSKGDNNSPLHF. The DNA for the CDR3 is TGTGCCAGCAGCAAGGGGGATAATAATTCACCCCTCCACTTT.

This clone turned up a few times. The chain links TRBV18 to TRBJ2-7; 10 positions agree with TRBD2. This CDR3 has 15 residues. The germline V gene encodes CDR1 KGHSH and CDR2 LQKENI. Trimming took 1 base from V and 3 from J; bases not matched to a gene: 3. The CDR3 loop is CASSPLPSGGYEQYF. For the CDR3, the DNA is TGTGCCAGCTCACCACTCCCTAGCGGGGGCTACGAGCAGTACTTC.

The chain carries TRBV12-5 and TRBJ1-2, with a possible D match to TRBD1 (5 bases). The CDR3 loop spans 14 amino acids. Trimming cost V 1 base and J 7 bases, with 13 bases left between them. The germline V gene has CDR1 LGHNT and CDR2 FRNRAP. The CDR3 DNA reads TGTGCTAGTGGTTTGGAGGGGTTCGTGAGTGGCTACACCTTC. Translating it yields CASGLEGFVSGYTF.

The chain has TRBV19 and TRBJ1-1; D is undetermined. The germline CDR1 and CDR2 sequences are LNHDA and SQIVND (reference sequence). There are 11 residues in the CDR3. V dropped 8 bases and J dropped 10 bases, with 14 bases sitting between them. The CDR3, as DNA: TGTGCCAGTTCTGCCCCGCGTGGAGCTTTCTTT. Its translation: CASSAPRGAFF.

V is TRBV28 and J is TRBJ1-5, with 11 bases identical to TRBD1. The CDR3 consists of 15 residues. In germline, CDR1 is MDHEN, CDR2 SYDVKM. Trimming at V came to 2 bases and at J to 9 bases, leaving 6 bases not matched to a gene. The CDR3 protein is CASSLGTGGNWPQHF. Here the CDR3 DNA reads TGTGCCAGCAGTTTAGGGACAGGGGGTAATTGGCCCCAGCATTTT. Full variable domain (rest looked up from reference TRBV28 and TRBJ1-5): DVKVTQSSRYLVKRTGEKVFLECVQDMDHENMFWYRQDPGLGLRLIYFSYDVKMKEKGDIPEGYSVSREKKERFSLILESASTNQTSMYLCASSLGTGGNWPQHFGDGTRLSIL.

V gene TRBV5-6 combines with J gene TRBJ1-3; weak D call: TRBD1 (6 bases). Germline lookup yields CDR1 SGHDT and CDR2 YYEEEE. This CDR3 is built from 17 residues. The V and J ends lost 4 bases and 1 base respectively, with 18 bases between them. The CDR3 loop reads CASSPAGASWSGNTIYF. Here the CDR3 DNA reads TGTGCCAGCAGCCCGGCGGGGGCTTCTTGGTCTGGAAACACCATATATTTT.